These 32 T cell receptor beta chains were sequenced from one sample in a study of blood T cells in healthy people across ages. With a J-beta primer mix and a sample-barcoded 5' primer, a second PCR ran about 7 to 11 cycles. TCRdb processed the 5' RACE reads anew with MiXCR; each CDR3 protein has one entry. The table shows about a million distinct CDR3 sequences, with about 51% occurring only once. Sequencing was carried out using blood. The receptors stem from a woman aged 55-75 years in good health.

J is TRBJ2-3 and V is TRBV6-2 or TRBV6-3; a weak D match, TRBD2 (6 bases). Germline assignment: CDR1 MNHEY and CDR2 SVGEGT. The CDR3 sequence is 12 residues long. The V end lost 4 bases, the J end lost 5 bases, and 7 bases lay between the germline ends. This chain's CDR3 is CASSWRGDTQYF. The CDR3 region has the DNA TGTGCCAGCAGTTGGCGGGGAGATACGCAGTATTTT.

This clonotype was counted many times. The V and J genes are TRBV27 and TRBJ1-4; 7 bases line up with TRBD1. The germline V gene has CDR1 MNHEY and CDR2 SMNVEV (reference sequence). V trimming: 7 bases; J trimming: 7 bases; junction bases outside the gene matches: 9. The CDR3 sequence is 14 residues long. CDR3 bases: TGTGCCAGCAAAAAACCAGGGGGGGGTGAAAAACTGTTTTTT. This sequence encodes CASKKPGGGEKLFF.

This clonotype was picked up one time. The chain is built from TRBV20-1 and TRBJ2-3; D is unresolved. The V end was cut by 4 bases, the J end by 5 bases, with 7 bases between. Germline V gene lookup returns CDR1 DFQATT and CDR2 SNEGSKA (reference sequence). The length of the CDR3 is 11 residues. CDR3 residues: CSAKTGDTQYF. The CDR3 DNA is TGCAGTGCTAAGACGGGAGATACGCAGTATTTT.

The CDR3 spells CASRRGGPGDEQYF. The CDR3 DNA reads as TGTGCCAGCAGGAGAGGCGGTCCGGGCGACGAGCAGTACTTC. The V and J genes are TRBV27 and TRBJ2-4; no firm D call. Near its end, the DNA agrees better with TRBJ2-7, so the J call may be wrong. The CDR3 totals 14 residues. The germline V gene encodes CDR1 MNHEY and CDR2 SMNVEV (reference sequence).

The genes are TRBV6-2 or TRBV6-3 and TRBJ2-1; 8 positions agree with TRBD2. V gave up 4 bases and J gave up 6 bases; unmatched junction bases: 8. The germline gives CDR1 MNHEY, CDR2 SVGEGT. The CDR3 contains 15 residues. In nucleotides, the CDR3 is TGTGCCAGCAGTTTGAGCGGGAGCCGCGCCAATGAGCAGTTCTTC. Translated: CASSLSGSRANEQFF.

V gene TRBV28 combines with J gene TRBJ1-4, with D perhaps matching TRBD1 (5 bases). The CDR3 totals 15 residues. Germline values: CDR1 MDHEN, CDR2 SYDVKM. V was clipped by 5 bases and J by 0 bases, with 10 bases between them. CDR3 residues: CASSASGPTNEKLFF. The CDR3 region has the DNA TGTGCCAGCAGTGCATCAGGGCCAACTAATGAAAAACTGTTTTTT.

This clonotype came up many times. This chain joins TRBV7-2 and TRBJ2-5; D remains ambiguous. CDR3 length equals 13 residues. Per germline, CDR1 SGHTA and CDR2 FQGNSA. V gave up 1 base and J gave up 5 bases, with 8 bases separating them. The CDR3 DNA sequence: TGTGCCAGCAGCTTAGGGCAGATGGAGACCCAGTACTTC. Translation gives CASSLGQMETQYF. Using reference TRBV7-2 and TRBJ2-5 for the parts outside the CDR3, the full variable domain is GAGVSQSPSNKVTEKGKDVELRCDPISGHTALYWYRQSLGQGLEFLIYFQGNSAPDKSGLPSDRFSAERTGGSVSTLTIQRTQQEDSAVYLCASSLGQMETQYFGPGTRLLVL.

V and J are TRBV20-1 and TRBJ1-5; D remains ambiguous. The CDR3 length is 15 residues. Germline V gene sequence: CDR1 DFQATT, CDR2 SNEGSKA (reference sequence). Between the trimmed V and J ends, which lost 6 bases and 2 bases, there was a span of 17 bases. The CDR3 DNA reads as TGCAGTGCGGACGACCTCTCCCTGGGCAATCAGCCCCAGCATTTT. Its translation: CSADDLSLGNQPQHF.

The chain recombines TRBV10-3 with TRBJ2-5, with TRBD2 identical over 16 bases. V trimming: 6 bases; J trimming: 1 base; junction bases outside the gene matches: 5. CDR1 ENHRY and CDR2 SYGVKD come from the germline V gene. This CDR3 has 17 amino acids. CDR3 amino acids: CAISEGLAGGGQETQYF. The CDR3 DNA sequence: TGTGCCATCAGCGAGGGACTAGCGGGAGGGGGCCAAGAGACCCAGTACTTC.

V gene TRBV27 combines with J gene TRBJ2-1, with a possible D match to TRBD2 (6 bases). Germline CDR1 is MNHEY and CDR2 is SMNVEV (reference sequence). Trimming left V 4 bases short and J 8 bases short, with 15 bases between. The CDR3 contains 14 residues. CDR3 DNA sequence: TGTGCCAGCAGTTGGTCGGGAGTAGGGTATGAGCAGTTCTTC. Translation: CASSWSGVGYEQFF.

In its sample, this clonotype was seen a few times. The gene calls are TRBV6-6 and TRBJ2-4; D is undetermined. The better agreement between TRBJ2-7 and the DNA end casts doubt on the J call. The CDR3 spans 14 residues. Germline loops: CDR1 MNHNY, CDR2 SVGAGI (reference sequence). The CDR3 nucleotides are TGTGCCAGCAGTTTTACGCGGCAGACCTACGAGCAGTACTTC. It encodes CASSFTRQTYEQYF.

This clonotype was recorded a few times. The CDR3 spells CASSLAVGGNTEAFF. In DNA, the CDR3 is TGTGCCAGCAGCCTAGCTGTAGGGGGGAACACTGAAGCTTTCTTT. The chain combines TRBV3-1 with TRBJ1-1, with D perhaps matching TRBD1 (6 bases). CDR3 length: 15 amino acids. The V gene lost 4 bases and the J gene lost 1 base, with 13 bases spanning the gap. The germline V gene has CDR1 LGHDT and CDR2 YNNKEL (reference sequence). The variable domain in full, completed from reference TRBV3-1 and TRBJ1-1, reads DTAVSQTPKYLVTQMGNDKSIKCEQNLGHDTMYWYKQDSKKFLKIMFSYNNKELIINETVPNRFSPKSPDKAHLNLHINSLELGDSAVYFCASSLAVGGNTEAFFGQGTRLTVV.

On this clonotype itself: A read error may explain this, as a much larger clone is one base away. The gene calls are TRBV4-3 and TRBJ2-7; D remains ambiguous. The CDR3 runs to 14 residues. Germline CDR1 reads LGHNA; CDR2 reads YSLEER. The chain's CDR3 is CAGSPTGGSYEQYF. In DNA form, the CDR3 reads TGCGCCGGCAGCCCCACGGGTGGTTCCTACGAGCAGTACTTC.

This chain links TRBV6-2 or TRBV6-3 with TRBJ2-1; 9 bases line up with TRBD2. The trim removed 7 bases at V and 12 bases at J, leaving 10 bases unmatched. The CDR3 covers 13 residues. Germline V gene data show CDR1 as MNHEY and CDR2 as SVGEGT. The CDR3 protein is CASKAGGLVLQFF. CDR3 sequence (DNA): TGTGCCAGCAAAGCGGGGGGTTTGGTGTTGCAGTTCTTC.

The chain recombines TRBV5-6 with TRBJ2-1; 9 nucleotides align to TRBD2. V was clipped by 2 bases and J by 7 bases; unmatched bases: 7. The CDR3 extends over 15 amino acids. Germline values: CDR1 SGHDT, CDR2 YYEEEE. In nucleotides, the CDR3 is TGTGCCAGCAGCTTAATAGCGGGAGTGGGTAATGAGCAGTTCTTC. It translates to CASSLIAGVGNEQFF.

The chain joins TRBV29-1 to TRBJ2-1; tentatively, D is TRBD1 or TRBD2 (6 bases each). CDR1 SQVTM and CDR2 ANQGSEA come from the germline V gene. Trimming left V 5 bases short and J 9 bases short, with 14 bases between. This CDR3 is 12 amino acids long. The CDR3 nucleotides are TGCAGCGTTTTCCCAGGAGGGGGTGAGCAGTTCTTC. This codes for CSVFPGGGEQFF.

The CDR3 DNA sequence: TGTGCCAGCAGTTACCATCCGACAAACTCCTACGAGCAGTACTTC. Translated, it gives CASSYHPTNSYEQYF. The chain links TRBV6-6 to TRBJ2-7; D is unresolved. The V gene lost 2 bases and the J gene lost 0 bases, with 11 bases spanning the gap. This CDR3 comprises 15 residues. CDR1 MNHNY and CDR2 SVGAGI come from the germline V gene (reference sequence).

This clonotype has a handful of counts. The V and J genes are TRBV7-2 and TRBJ2-3; maybe TRBD2 (6 bases). The CDR3 is 11 amino acids. V was cut by 8 bases and J by 6 bases, with 9 bases left in between. Germline V CDR1 and CDR2: SGHTA, FQGNSA. DNA for the CDR3: TGTGCCAGCCGGGGGTTGGATACGCAGTATTTT. This encodes CASRGLDTQYF.

In this sample, this clonotype turned up a few times. The chain carries TRBV12-3 or TRBV12-4 and TRBJ2-5; D is possibly TRBD2 (5 bases). This CDR3 comprises 13 residues. V was trimmed by 7 bases and J by 2 bases, leaving 11 bases between them. CDR3 in DNA: TGTGCCAGCACACCGACTAATCAAGAGACCCAGTACTTC. This codes for CASTPTNQETQYF.

There are many counts of this clonotype. This chain uses TRBV28 with TRBJ2-5, with D maybe TRBD2 (5 bases). This CDR3 region has 15 residues. Germline CDR1 and CDR2: MDHEN and SYDVKM. V gave up 6 bases and J gave up 4 bases, with 18 bases separating them. The CDR3 coding sequence is TGTGCCAGCAGGCCCACCGGGCTCCGGGGAGAGACCCAGTACTTC. This gives the protein CASRPTGLRGETQYF.

This clonotype was picked up a small number of times. The chain couples TRBV6-1 to TRBJ2-1; 9 bases are a match to TRBD1. Germline values: CDR1 MNHNS, CDR2 SASEGT. The CDR3 covers 17 residues. Trimming took 6 bases from V and 1 from J; bases not matched to a gene: 10. The CDR3 coding sequence is TGTGCCAGCAGGGAGACCGCCGGGACAGGGTCCTACAATGAGCAGTTCTTC. Its protein product is CASRETAGTGSYNEQFF.

This clonotype was counted between two and nine times. The rearrangement uses TRBV20-1 and TRBJ2-4, with TRBD2 matching over 9 bases. The end of the DNA aligns better with TRBJ2-7, so the J call may be wrong. CDR3 length: 17 residues. Germline assignment: CDR1 DFQATT and CDR2 SNEGSKA (reference sequence). The CDR3 nucleotides are TGCAGTGCTAGAGATCTAAAACTAGCGGGTTCAACCTACGAGCAGTACTTC. This gives the protein CSARDLKLAGSTYEQYF.

Only a few counts were recorded for this clonotype. J is TRBJ1-2 and V is TRBV7-2; D remains unclear. With 5 bases removed from V and 0 bases from J, the gap between germline ends came to 13 bases. This CDR3 contains 15 residues. Germline V gene lookup returns CDR1 SGHTA and CDR2 FQGNSA. The chain's CDR3 is CASSPFRQTNYGYTF. CDR3 in DNA: TGTGCCAGCAGCCCTTTTAGGCAGACTAACTATGGCTACACCTTC.

The V gene is TRBV2, the J gene TRBJ2-7, with D perhaps TRBD1 (8 bases). V was shortened by 6 bases and J by 3 bases, with 15 bases between the two germline ends. The CDR3 covers 14 residues. Germline CDR1 SNHLY, CDR2 FYNNEI. This CDR3 reads CASSTQGGNYEQYF. CDR3 nucleotide sequence: TGTGCCAGCAGCACACAGGGGGGGAACTACGAGCAGTACTTC.

The chain carries TRBV3-1 and TRBJ2-4, with D possibly TRBD2 on 7 matching bases. The CDR3 sequence is 18 residues long. CDR1 is LGHDT and CDR2 is YNNKEL in the germline V gene (reference sequence). Trimming shortened V by 7 bases and J by 0 bases, and 22 bases separated the two germline ends. The CDR3 nucleotides are TGTGCCAGCACCCACTTCGGGGGAGGGGGAGAAGCCAAAAACATTCAGTACTTC. Its translation: CASTHFGGGGEAKNIQYF.

The chain couples TRBV28 to TRBJ1-5; 7 nucleotides line up with TRBD1. The CDR3 is 15 residues long. Trimming at V came to 3 bases and at J to 5 bases, leaving 7 bases not matched to a gene. The germline V gene has CDR1 MDHEN and CDR2 SYDVKM. In nucleotides, the CDR3 is TGTGCCAGCAGTTTGACAGGGCGGCTTTATCAGCCCCAGCATTTT. This encodes CASSLTGRLYQPQHF.

V gene TRBV20-1 combines with J gene TRBJ2-7; D not resolved. CDR1 and CDR2 from the germline V gene are DFQATT and SNEGSKA (reference sequence). Trimming took 5 bases from V and 0 from J, leaving 20 bases between them. The CDR3 is 16 residues long. This chain's CDR3 is CSAPSANRISSYEQYF. Here the CDR3 DNA reads TGCAGTGCTCCCTCCGCTAATCGGATAAGCTCCTACGAGCAGTACTTC.

Only a few counts were recorded for this clonotype. The gene calls are TRBV7-9 and TRBJ2-7, with D uncertain. V lost 0 bases and J 3 bases, leaving 6 bases between the germline ends. The germline V gene encodes CDR1 SEHNR and CDR2 FQNEAQ (reference sequence). The CDR3 extends over 13 amino acids. Here the CDR3 DNA reads TGTGCCAGCAGCTTAGCGATGAACTACGAGCAGTACTTC. It translates to CASSLAMNYEQYF.

The CDR3 spells CASSSRRIQETQYF. The CDR3 DNA is TGTGCCAGCAGCTCCAGACGGATCCAAGAGACCCAGTACTTC. J is TRBJ2-5 and V is TRBV7-8; D gene unclear. V lost 4 bases and J 1 base, leaving 10 bases between the germline ends. The V gene's germline CDR1 is SGHVS and CDR2 FQNEAQ. The CDR3 is made up of 14 amino acids.

The chain couples TRBV4-1 to TRBJ2-7; TRBD2 is a possible D gene (5 bases). CDR3 length: 15 residues. V gave up 1 base and J gave up 0 bases, with 10 bases separating them. Germline V gene sequence: CDR1 MGHRA, CDR2 YSYEKL. Here the CDR3 reads CASSQVKGGSYEQYF. The CDR3 DNA follows: TGCGCCAGCAGCCAAGTTAAAGGAGGCTCCTACGAGCAGTACTTC.

CDR3 sequence reads: CATSDRDTANQPQHF. CDR3 in DNA: TGTGCCACCAGTGACAGGGACACGGCCAATCAGCCCCAGCATTTT. The rearrangement joins TRBV24-1 to TRBJ1-5, with D tentatively TRBD1 (6 bases). This CDR3 comprises 15 residues. Germline lookup yields CDR1 KGHDR and CDR2 SFDVKD. Trimming took off 4 bases at V and 3 bases at J, with 12 bases between the two ends.

This clonotype was detected only once. The V call is TRBV7-9, the J call TRBJ2-7; tentative D call: TRBD2 (6 bases). Matching the DNA end better, TRBJ2-5 makes the J call doubtful. Germline V CDR1 and CDR2: SEHNR, FQNEAQ (reference sequence). This CDR3 is built from 14 residues. CDR3 protein: CASSSEGLRETQYF. CDR3 coding DNA: TGTGCCAGCAGCTCGGAGGGTCTCCGGGAGACCCAGTACTTC.